Listed here are 10 T cell receptor beta chains from one sample, sequenced in a study of blood T cell repertoires in COVID-19. Sequencing used immunoSEQ multiplex PCR; TCRdb keeps in-frame clones, though not all of them. Of a few hundred thousand clones in the sample, around 87% were seen once. Sequenced sample: PBMCs or T cells enriched from blood (not recorded which). All receptors come from a woman aged 50 to 65 who had recovered from COVID-19.

This clone is a singleton in its sample. The chain links TRBV3-1 (or the pseudogene TRBV3-2) to TRBJ1-5; D possibly corresponds to TRBD1 (6 bases). CDR1 is LGHDT and CDR2 is YNNKEL in the germline V gene (reference sequence). The CDR3 sequence is 13 residues long. The V and J ends lost 4 bases and 6 bases respectively, with 10 bases between them. The CDR3 DNA follows: TGTGCCAGCAGCCCAACAGGGAGTCAGCCCCAGCATTTT. Amino acid sequence: CASSPTGSQPQHF.

A word on this clone: Different DNA sequences within this sample yield the same CDR3. The V gene is TRBV6-1, the J gene TRBJ1-2, with 11 positions matching TRBD1. The V and J ends lost 1 base and 4 bases, in that order; junction bases with no gene match: 2. This CDR3 spans 15 amino acids. CDR1 is MNHNS and CDR2 is SASEGT in the germline V gene. The CDR3 region has the DNA TGTGCCAGCAGTGAAGATGGGACAGGGGGCTATGGCTACACCTTC. Residues: CASSEDGTGGYGYTF.

This chain uses TRBV3-1 (or the pseudogene TRBV3-2) with TRBJ2-7; D not certain. The CDR3 loop spans 17 amino acids. Germline-derived CDR1 and CDR2 are LGHDT and YNNKEL (reference sequence). V lost 0 bases and J 7 bases, leaving 22 bases between the germline ends. For the CDR3, the DNA is TGTGCCAGCAGCCAAGAAGTAATGGGCCAGAAGTCTAAGGAGCAGTACTTC. Protein sequence: CASSQEVMGQKSKEQYF.

This chain connects TRBV9 to TRBJ1-3; no reliable D call. CDR1 SGDLS and CDR2 YYNGEE come from the germline V gene. The CDR3 runs to 17 residues. Deletions cut 3 bases from V and 0 bases from J, with 16 bases between. CDR3 DNA sequence: TGTGCCAGCAGCGACGTCGTTGGGCGGGACTCTGGAAACACCATATATTTT. It translates to CASSDVVGRDSGNTIYF.

This clone occurred many times. This chain connects TRBV10-2 to TRBJ1-6, with D tentatively TRBD1 (5 bases). This CDR3 is built from 15 residues. The germline V and J ends were trimmed by 3 bases and 5 bases, with 11 bases remaining between them. CDR1 and CDR2 from the germline V gene are WSHSY and SAAADI. The CDR3 DNA reads as TGCGCCAGCAGTGATGGGGAGGGACATAATTCACCCCTCCACTTT. Amino acids: CASSDGEGHNSPLHF.

This clone was seen once. The chain carries TRBV7-9 and TRBJ1-4; a possible D gene is TRBD1 (5 bases). V lost 7 bases and J 7 bases, leaving 16 bases between the germline ends. Germline loops: CDR1 SEHNR, CDR2 FQNEAQ (reference sequence). The CDR3 spans 14 residues. CDR3 amino acids: CASIDSRSREKLFF. CDR3 in DNA: TGTGCCAGCATTGACAGCCGAAGTCGTGAAAAACTGTTTTTT.

The chain recombines TRBV30 with TRBJ2-5, with 8 bases aligning to TRBD1. This CDR3 region has 13 residues. The V gene's germline CDR1 is GTSNPN and CDR2 SVGIG (reference sequence). The J segment lost 2 bases and the V segment lost 5 bases, leaving 4 bases of the junction unmatched. The CDR3 region has the DNA TGTGCCTGGTTGAACAGGGGGCAAGAGACCCAGTACTTC. Protein sequence: CAWLNRGQETQYF.

This chain joins TRBV28 and TRBJ1-1; tentative D call: TRBD1 (6 bases). The germline V gene has CDR1 MDHEN and CDR2 SYDVKM. The CDR3 is 14 amino acids. Trimming took off 5 bases at V and 3 bases at J, with 13 bases between the two ends. The CDR3 DNA reads as TGTGCCAGCAGTCTCACAGGGAGGGACACTGAAGCTTTCTTT. This translates into CASSLTGRDTEAFF.

The V call is TRBV27, the J call TRBJ2-6; 7 nucleotides align to TRBD1. The ends lost 5 bases at V and 2 bases at J; junction bases unmatched: 3. This CDR3 is 15 amino acids long. Per germline, CDR1 MNHEY and CDR2 SMNVEV (reference sequence). The CDR3 nucleotides are TGTGCCAGCAGTCTAAGGGGGCCTGGGGCCAACGTCCTGACTTTC. It specifies CASSLRGPGANVLTF.

The chain carries TRBV29-1 and TRBJ2-2, with D possibly matching TRBD1 (5 bases). Germline assignment: CDR1 SQVTM and CDR2 ANQGSEA. The CDR3 sequence is 13 residues long. Trimming took off 6 bases at V and 5 bases at J, with 13 bases between the two ends. The CDR3: CSVRKQETGELFF. The CDR3 DNA reads TGCAGCGTACGAAAACAGGAAACCGGGGAGCTGTTTTTT.